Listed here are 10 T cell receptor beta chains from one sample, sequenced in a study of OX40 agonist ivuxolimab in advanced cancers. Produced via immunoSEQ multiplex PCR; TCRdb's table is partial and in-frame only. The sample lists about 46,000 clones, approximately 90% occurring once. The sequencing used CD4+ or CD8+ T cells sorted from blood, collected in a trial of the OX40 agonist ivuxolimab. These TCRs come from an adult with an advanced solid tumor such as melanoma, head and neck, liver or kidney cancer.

The CDR3 DNA reads as TGTGCCAGCAGTGACTCGTTCCCAGGGGCCAAAGAAATCCGCTGCTACGAGCAGTACTTC. This gives the protein CASSDSFPGAKEIRCYEQYF. The chain is built from TRBV6-4 and TRBJ2-7, with D possibly matching TRBD1 (6 bases). Germline CDR1 and CDR2: MRHNA and SNTAGT. Trimming removed 0 bases at V and 3 bases at J, with 27 bases between. There are 20 residues in the CDR3.

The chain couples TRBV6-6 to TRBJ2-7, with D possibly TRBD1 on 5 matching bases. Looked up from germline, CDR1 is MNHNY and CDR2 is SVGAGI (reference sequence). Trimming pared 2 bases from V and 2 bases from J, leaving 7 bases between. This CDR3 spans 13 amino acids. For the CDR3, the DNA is TGTGCCAGCAGTTACGGCAGGGCCTACGAGCAGTACTTC. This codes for CASSYGRAYEQYF.

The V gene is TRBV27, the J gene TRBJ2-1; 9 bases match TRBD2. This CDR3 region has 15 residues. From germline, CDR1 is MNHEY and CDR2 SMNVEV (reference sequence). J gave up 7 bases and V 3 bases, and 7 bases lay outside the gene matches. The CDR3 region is CASSFGLAGLNEQFF. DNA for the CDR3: TGTGCCAGCAGTTTTGGTCTAGCGGGATTAAATGAGCAGTTCTTC.

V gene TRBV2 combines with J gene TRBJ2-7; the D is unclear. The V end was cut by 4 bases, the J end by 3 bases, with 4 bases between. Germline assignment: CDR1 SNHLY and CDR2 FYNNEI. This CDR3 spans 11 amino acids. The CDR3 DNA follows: TGTGCCAGCAGTGGTGACTACGAGCAGTACTTC. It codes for CASSGDYEQYF.

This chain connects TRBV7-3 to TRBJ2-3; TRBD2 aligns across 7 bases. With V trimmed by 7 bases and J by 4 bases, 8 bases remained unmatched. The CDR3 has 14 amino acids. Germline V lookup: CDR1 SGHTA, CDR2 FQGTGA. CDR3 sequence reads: CASTPGGSADTQYF. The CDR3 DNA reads TGTGCCAGCACCCCCGGCGGGAGCGCAGATACGCAGTATTTT.

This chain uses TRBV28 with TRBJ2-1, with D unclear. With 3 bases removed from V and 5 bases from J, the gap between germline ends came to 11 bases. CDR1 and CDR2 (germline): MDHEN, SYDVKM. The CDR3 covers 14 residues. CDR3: CASSFSGLDNEQFF. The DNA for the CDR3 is TGTGCCAGCAGTTTTTCTGGGTTGGACAATGAGCAGTTCTTC.

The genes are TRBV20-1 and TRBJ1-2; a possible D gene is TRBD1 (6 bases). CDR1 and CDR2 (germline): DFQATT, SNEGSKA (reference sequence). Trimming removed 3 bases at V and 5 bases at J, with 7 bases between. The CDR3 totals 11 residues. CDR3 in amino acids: CSARQGYGYTF. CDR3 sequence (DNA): TGCAGTGCTAGGCAGGGGTATGGCTACACCTTC.

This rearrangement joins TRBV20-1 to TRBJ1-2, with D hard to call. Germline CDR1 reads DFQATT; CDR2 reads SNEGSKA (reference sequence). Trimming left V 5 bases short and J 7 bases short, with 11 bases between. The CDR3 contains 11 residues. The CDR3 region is CSAGGGVGYTF. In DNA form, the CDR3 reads TGCAGTGCTGGAGGTGGGGTTGGCTACACCTTC.

In DNA form, the CDR3 reads TGTGCCAGCTACGCAGGGGGCGGTCAGCCCCAGCATTTT. This translates into CASYAGGGQPQHF. The chain links TRBV5-8 to TRBJ1-5, with TRBD1 matching 8 bases. Germline CDR1 and CDR2: SGHTS and YDEGEE. The CDR3 runs to 13 residues. Trimming took 7 bases from V and 6 from J; bases not matched to a gene: 6.

Here the CDR3 DNA reads TGCGCCAGCAGCTTTACAGGACGAACTGAAGCTTTCTTT. Translation gives CASSFTGRTEAFF. The chain is built from TRBV5-1 and TRBJ1-1, with D tentatively TRBD1 (5 bases). The CDR3 has 13 amino acids. Germline CDR1 reads SGHRS; CDR2 reads YFSETQ. Trimming took off 2 bases at V and 5 bases at J, with 10 bases between the two ends. Full variable domain (rest looked up from reference TRBV5-1 and TRBJ1-1): KAGVTQTPRYLIKTRGQQVTLSCSPISGHRSVSWYQQTPGQGLQFLFEYFSETQRNKGNFPGRFSGRQFSNSRSEMNVSTLELGDSALYLCASSFTGRTEAFFGQGTRLTVV.